The 21 T cell receptor beta chains listed next were all sequenced from one sample in a study of T cells of healthy individuals. From the 5' RACE reads, TCRdb called clonotypes with MiXCR, one entry per CDR3 protein. The sample lists about 82,000 distinct CDR3 sequences, about 5% occurring once. The receptor source for this set is a female donor in good health.

In regard to this clonotype: A read error may explain this, as a much larger clone is one base away. The chain carries TRBV7-9 and TRBJ2-1, with D unresolved. V was clipped by 6 bases and J by 16 bases, with 16 bases between them. The CDR3 spans 11 residues. The germline V gene has CDR1 SEHNR and CDR2 FQNEAQ (reference sequence). CDR3 amino acids: CASRGSPPHFF. The CDR3 DNA reads as TGTGCCAGCAGAGGCTCCCCCCCACATTTCTTC.

This clonotype was picked up many times. The chain employs TRBV6-2 or TRBV6-3 and TRBJ2-7; a possible D gene is TRBD1 (6 bases). V lost 6 bases to trimming and J lost 2 bases, with 11 bases between them. Germline CDR1 is MNHEY and CDR2 is SVGEGT. The CDR3 is 13 residues long. CDR3 DNA sequence: TGTGCCAGCAGCCCTGGACAGCCCTACGAGCAGTACTTC. This translates into CASSPGQPYEQYF.

This clonotype was picked up many times. This CDR3 reads CASSSGTSQPQHF. The CDR3 DNA sequence: TGTGCCAGCAGCTCCGGGACAAGTCAGCCCCAGCATTTT. This rearrangement joins TRBV6-5 to TRBJ1-5; possibly TRBD1 for D (6 bases). The CDR3 totals 13 residues. Germline lookup yields CDR1 MNHEY and CDR2 SVGAGI. Trimming removed 6 bases at V and 6 bases at J, with 12 bases between.

The chain joins TRBV5-1 to TRBJ2-1; TRBD2 agrees at 8 bases. Germline V gene sequence: CDR1 SGHRS, CDR2 YFSETQ. J lost 7 bases, V lost 4 bases, and 13 bases had no gene match. This CDR3 spans 16 amino acids. CDR3 nucleotide sequence: TGCGCCAGCAGCCCACCTCGAGGGCTAGCGGGTAATGAGCAGTTCTTC. Its protein product is CASSPPRGLAGNEQFF.

This clonotype was detected many times. The chain joins TRBV3-1 to TRBJ2-5; D remains ambiguous. V was cut by 4 bases and J by 0 bases, with 12 bases left in between. Germline loops: CDR1 LGHDT, CDR2 YNNKEL (reference sequence). The CDR3 sequence is 15 residues long. CDR3 protein: CASSPVGDNQETQYF. The CDR3 nucleotides are TGTGCCAGCAGCCCAGTCGGAGACAACCAAGAGACCCAGTACTTC.

There are many counts of this clonotype. The chain carries TRBV4-2 and TRBJ2-5; D uncertain. V lost 5 bases and J 1 base, leaving 8 bases between the germline ends. CDR1 and CDR2 from the germline V gene are LGHNA and YNFKEQ. CDR3 size: 13 residues. The CDR3 DNA follows: TGTGCCAGCAGCGTCCACGGCCAAGAGACCCAGTACTTC. This gives the protein CASSVHGQETQYF.

Many counts were recorded for this clonotype. This chain joins TRBV3-1 and TRBJ2-1, with 11 nucleotides matching TRBD2. Germline V lookup: CDR1 LGHDT, CDR2 YNNKEL (reference sequence). CDR3 length equals 15 residues. J lost 7 bases, V lost 4 bases, and 6 bases had no gene match. Here the CDR3 DNA reads TGTGCCAGCAGCCCGACACTAGCGGGAGTTAATGAGCAGTTCTTC. Protein sequence: CASSPTLAGVNEQFF.

This clonotype was detected ten times or more. The V and J genes are TRBV18 and TRBJ1-1, with a tentative D call TRBD1 (6 bases). The CDR3 totals 14 residues. The V end lost 3 bases, the J end lost 4 bases, and 12 bases lay between the germline ends. The germline gives CDR1 KGHSH, CDR2 LQKENI. CDR3 sequence: CASSPTRGGTEAFF. DNA for the CDR3: TGTGCCAGCTCACCGACCAGGGGAGGCACTGAAGCTTTCTTT.

This clonotype showed up just a few times. The chain is built from TRBV11-2 and TRBJ2-1; D perhaps matches TRBD2 (6 bases). Trimming removed 9 bases from V and 7 bases from J, with 13 bases in between. Germline lookup yields CDR1 SGHAT and CDR2 FQNNGV. The CDR3 contains 12 residues. DNA of the CDR3: TGTGCCAGTGAGGGACTTGCGAATGAGCAGTTCTTC. It yields the protein CASEGLANEQFF.

This clonotype was found many times. This sequence joins TRBV7-2 and TRBJ2-3, with a weak D call TRBD1 (5 bases). The V end was cut by 1 base, the J end by 0 bases, with 20 bases between. There are 19 residues in the CDR3. CDR1 SGHTA and CDR2 FQGNSA come from the germline V gene. In DNA form, the CDR3 reads TGTGCCAGCAGCTTAGTAGGCCAGGGTATTAACTCTAGCACAGATACGCAGTATTTT. It is translated as CASSLVGQGINSSTDTQYF.

This chain uses TRBV29-1 with TRBJ1-5; 7 bases fit TRBD1. The CDR3 has 14 residues. The V gene's germline CDR1 is SQVTM and CDR2 ANQGSEA. Trimming at V came to 7 bases and at J to 0 bases, leaving 6 bases not matched to a gene. DNA of the CDR3: TGCAGCGCTACGACAGGGTATAGCAATCAGCCCCAGCATTTT. Protein: CSATTGYSNQPQHF.

This clonotype is medium-sized. At one end, the junction sequence differs from germline, possibly due to a read error. V is TRBV12-3 or TRBV12-4 and J is TRBJ2-1, with D unclear. This CDR3 spans 12 amino acids. The CDR3 spells CASSLEVLAPLF. The CDR3 DNA reads as TGTGCCAGCAGTTTAGAGGTCTTAGCCCCGCTCTTC.

Ten or more counts support this clonotype. The genes are TRBV20-1 and TRBJ2-3; TRBD1 might be the D (5 bases). Trimming left V 0 bases short and J 4 bases short, with 14 bases between. The CDR3 covers 15 residues. CDR1 is DFQATT and CDR2 is SNEGSKA in the germline V gene (reference sequence). In DNA, the CDR3 is TGCAGTGCTAGAGATCGAACAGGCAGCCCAGATACGCAGTATTTT. This gives the protein CSARDRTGSPDTQYF.

This clonotype was seen a few times. This chain connects TRBV5-1 to TRBJ2-1; tentatively, D is TRBD2 (5 bases). The germline V and J ends were trimmed by 1 base and 6 bases, with 14 bases remaining between them. Germline V gives CDR1 SGHRS, CDR2 YFSETQ. CDR3 size: 15 residues. In DNA form, the CDR3 reads TGCGCCAGCAGCTTGCGGAGCGGAGAAGGCAATGAGCAGTTCTTC. Encoded protein: CASSLRSGEGNEQFF.

This clonotype was counted at least ten times. This chain joins TRBV5-1 and TRBJ1-4; the D gene is possibly TRBD1 (6 bases). Germline CDR1 SGHRS, CDR2 YFSETQ. The CDR3 covers 14 residues. Trimming removed 4 bases from V and 2 bases from J, with 9 bases in between. The CDR3 is CASSKDSTNEKLFF. The CDR3, as DNA: TGCGCCAGCAGCAAGGACAGTACTAATGAAAAACTGTTTTTT. Full variable domain (remainder filled in from reference TRBV5-1 and TRBJ1-4): KAGVTQTPRYLIKTRGQQVTLSCSPISGHRSVSWYQQTPGQGLQFLFEYFSETQRNKGNFPGRFSGRQFSNSRSEMNVSTLELGDSALYLCASSKDSTNEKLFFGSGTQLSVL.

The table lists this clonotype with many counts. The gene calls are TRBV28 and TRBJ2-1, with 7 bases identical to TRBD2. CDR3 length equals 13 residues. After removal of 5 bases from V and 11 bases from J, the junction contained 9 bases not matched to a gene. Germline assignment: CDR1 MDHEN and CDR2 SYDVKM. CDR3 DNA: TGTGCCAGCAGTCGGCCTAGCGGACGGAAGCAGTTCTTC. This gives the protein CASSRPSGRKQFF.

This clonotype was picked up many times. The rearrangement links TRBV6-5 to TRBJ2-6; 7 positions agree with TRBD1. Germline V gives CDR1 MNHEY, CDR2 SVGAGI. The CDR3 is 19 amino acids. V shed 7 bases, J shed 0 bases, and the junction held 15 bases outside the gene matches. CDR3 loop: CASNEAGTAEFSGANVLTF. As DNA, the CDR3 is TGTGCCAGCAATGAGGCTGGGACAGCGGAGTTCTCTGGGGCCAACGTCCTGACTTTC.

This clonotype was observed a handful of times. The J gene is TRBJ2-3, the V gene TRBV28, with D possibly TRBD2 on 5 matching bases. Trimming left V 2 bases short and J 6 bases short, with 12 bases between. Germline V gene sequence: CDR1 MDHEN, CDR2 SYDVKM. The CDR3 has 14 residues. CDR3 protein: CASSLRRRGDTQYF. The CDR3 nucleotides read TGTGCCAGCAGTTTAAGGCGGCGAGGGGATACGCAGTATTTT.

The V and J genes are TRBV27 and TRBJ1-1; no clear D gene. Germline V gene lookup returns CDR1 MNHEY and CDR2 SMNVEV (reference sequence). There are 16 residues in the CDR3. V dropped 0 bases and J dropped 0 bases, with 11 bases sitting between them. The CDR3 region is CASSLSEASMNTEAFF. CDR3 sequence (DNA): TGTGCCAGCAGTTTATCAGAGGCCTCTATGAACACTGAAGCTTTCTTT.

This clonotype was seen at least ten times. V is TRBV6-1 and J is TRBJ1-4; perhaps TRBD1 as D (6 bases). Germline V gene data show CDR1 as MNHNS and CDR2 as SASEGT. CDR3 length equals 15 residues. Between the trimmed V and J ends, which lost 2 bases and 3 bases, there was a span of 10 bases. This chain's CDR3 is CASSEKDSSNEKLFF. The CDR3 bases are TGTGCCAGCAGTGAAAAGGACAGCTCTAATGAAAAACTGTTTTTT.

The chain links TRBV24-1 to TRBJ2-3; D call uncertain. Trimming took 4 bases from V and 6 from J, leaving 19 bases between them. The CDR3 sequence is 16 residues long. Germline CDR1 KGHDR, CDR2 SFDVKD. The CDR3 protein is CATSEQESGLMDTQYF. The CDR3 nucleotides read TGTGCCACCAGTGAACAAGAATCGGGTTTGATGGATACGCAGTATTTT.